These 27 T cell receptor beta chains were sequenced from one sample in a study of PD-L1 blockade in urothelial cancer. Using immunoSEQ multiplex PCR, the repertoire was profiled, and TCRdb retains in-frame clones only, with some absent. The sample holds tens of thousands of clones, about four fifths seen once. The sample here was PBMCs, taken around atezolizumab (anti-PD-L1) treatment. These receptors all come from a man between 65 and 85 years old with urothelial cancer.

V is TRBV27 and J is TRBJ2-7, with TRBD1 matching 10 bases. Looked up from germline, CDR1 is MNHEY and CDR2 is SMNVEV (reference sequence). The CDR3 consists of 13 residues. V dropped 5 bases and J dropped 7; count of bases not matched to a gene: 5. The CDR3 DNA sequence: TGTGCCAGCAGTGCCGACAGGGGGCGAGAGCAGTACTTC. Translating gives CASSADRGREQYF.

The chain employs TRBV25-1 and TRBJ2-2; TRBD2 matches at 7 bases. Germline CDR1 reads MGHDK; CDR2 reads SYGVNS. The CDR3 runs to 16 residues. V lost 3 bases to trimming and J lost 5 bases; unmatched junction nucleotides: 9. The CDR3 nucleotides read TGTGCCAGCAGTGATCCGCCAGGGCGGGGGACCGGGGAGCTGTTTTTT. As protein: CASSDPPGRGTGELFF.

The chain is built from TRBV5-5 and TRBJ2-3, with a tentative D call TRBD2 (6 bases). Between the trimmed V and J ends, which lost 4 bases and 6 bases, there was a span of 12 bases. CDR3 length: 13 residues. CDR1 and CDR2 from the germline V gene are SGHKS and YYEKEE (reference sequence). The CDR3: CASSVLARDTQYF. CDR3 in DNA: TGTGCCAGCAGCGTACTAGCTCGGGATACGCAGTATTTT. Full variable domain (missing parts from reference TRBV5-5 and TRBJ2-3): DAGVTQSPTHLIKTRGQQVTLRCSPISGHKSVSWYQQVLGQGPQFIFQYYEKEERGRGNFPDRFSARQFPNYSSELNVNALLLGDSALYLCASSVLARDTQYFGPGTRLTVL.

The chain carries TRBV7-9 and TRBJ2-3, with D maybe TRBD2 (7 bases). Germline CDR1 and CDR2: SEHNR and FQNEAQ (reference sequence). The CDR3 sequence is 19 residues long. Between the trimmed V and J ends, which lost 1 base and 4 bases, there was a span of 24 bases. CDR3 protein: CASSLGGGGDQQRADTQYF. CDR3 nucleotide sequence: TGTGCCAGCAGCTTAGGGGGAGGGGGGGACCAGCAACGGGCAGATACGCAGTATTTT.

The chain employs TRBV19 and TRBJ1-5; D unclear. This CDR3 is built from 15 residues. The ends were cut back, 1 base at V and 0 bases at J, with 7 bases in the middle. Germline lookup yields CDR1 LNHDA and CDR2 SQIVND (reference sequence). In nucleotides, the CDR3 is TGTGCCAGTAGTATAGTCGGTTATAGCAATCAGCCCCAGCATTTT. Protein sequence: CASSIVGYSNQPQHF.

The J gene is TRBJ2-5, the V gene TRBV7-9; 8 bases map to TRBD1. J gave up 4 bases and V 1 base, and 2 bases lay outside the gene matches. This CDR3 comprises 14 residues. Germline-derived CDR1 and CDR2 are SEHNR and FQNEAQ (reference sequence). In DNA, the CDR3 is TGTGCCAGCAGCTTAGACAGGGGGTTAGAGACCCAGTACTTC. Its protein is CASSLDRGLETQYF. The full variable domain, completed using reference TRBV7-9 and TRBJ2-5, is DTGVSQNPRHKITKRGQNVTFRCDPISEHNRLYWYRQTLGQGPEFLTYFQNEAQLEKSRLLSDRFSAERPKGSFSTLEIQRTEQGDSAMYLCASSLDRGLETQYFGPGTRLLVL.

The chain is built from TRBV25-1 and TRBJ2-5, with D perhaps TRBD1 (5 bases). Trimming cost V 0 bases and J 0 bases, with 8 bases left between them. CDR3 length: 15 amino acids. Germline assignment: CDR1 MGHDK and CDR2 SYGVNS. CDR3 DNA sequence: TGTGCCAGCAGTGAATATCAGGGCCACCAAGAGACCCAGTACTTC. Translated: CASSEYQGHQETQYF.

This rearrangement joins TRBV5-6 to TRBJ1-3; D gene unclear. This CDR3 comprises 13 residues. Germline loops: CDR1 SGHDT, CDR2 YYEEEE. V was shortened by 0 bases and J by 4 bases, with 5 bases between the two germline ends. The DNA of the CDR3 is TGTGCCAGCAGCTTGGCCGAGGGAAACACCATATATTTT. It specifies CASSLAEGNTIYF.

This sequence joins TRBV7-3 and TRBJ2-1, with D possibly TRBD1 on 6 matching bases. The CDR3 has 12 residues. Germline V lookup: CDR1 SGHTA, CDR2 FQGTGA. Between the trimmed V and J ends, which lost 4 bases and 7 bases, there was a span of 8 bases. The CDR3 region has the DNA TGTGCCAGCAGCTGGCAGGGGAATGAGCAGTTCTTC. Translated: CASSWQGNEQFF.

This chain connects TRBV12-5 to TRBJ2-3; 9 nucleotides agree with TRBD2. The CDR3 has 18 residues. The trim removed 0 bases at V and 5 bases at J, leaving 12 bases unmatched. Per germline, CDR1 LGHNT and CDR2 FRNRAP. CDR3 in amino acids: CASGLVRLGGRALDTQYF. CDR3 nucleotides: TGTGCTAGTGGTTTGGTACGGCTTGGCGGGAGGGCCTTAGATACGCAGTATTTT. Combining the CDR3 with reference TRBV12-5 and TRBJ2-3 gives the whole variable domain DARVTQTPRHKVTEMGQEVTMRCQPILGHNTVFWYRQTMMQGLELLAYFRNRAPLDDSGMPKDRFSAEMPDATLATLKIQPSEPRDSAVYFCASGLVRLGGRALDTQYFGPGTRLTVL.

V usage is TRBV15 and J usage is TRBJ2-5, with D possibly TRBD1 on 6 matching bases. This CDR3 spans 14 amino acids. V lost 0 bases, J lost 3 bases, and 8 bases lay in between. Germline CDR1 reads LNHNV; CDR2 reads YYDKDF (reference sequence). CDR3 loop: CATSREGAEETQYF. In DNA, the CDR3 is TGTGCCACCAGCAGAGAGGGGGCAGAAGAGACCCAGTACTTC. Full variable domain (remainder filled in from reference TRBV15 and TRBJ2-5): DAMVIQNPRYQVTQFGKPVTLSCSQTLNHNVMYWYQQKSSQAPKLLFHYYDKDFNNEADTPDNFQSRRPNTSFCFLDIRSPGLGDTAMYLCATSREGAEETQYFGPGTRLLVL.

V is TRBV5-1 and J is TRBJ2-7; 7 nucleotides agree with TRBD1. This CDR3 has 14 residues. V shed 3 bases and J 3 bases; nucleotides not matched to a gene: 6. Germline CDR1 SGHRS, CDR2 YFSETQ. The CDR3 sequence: CASSSRDSRYEQYF. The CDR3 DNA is TGCGCCAGCAGCTCCCGGGACAGTCGCTACGAGCAGTACTTC.

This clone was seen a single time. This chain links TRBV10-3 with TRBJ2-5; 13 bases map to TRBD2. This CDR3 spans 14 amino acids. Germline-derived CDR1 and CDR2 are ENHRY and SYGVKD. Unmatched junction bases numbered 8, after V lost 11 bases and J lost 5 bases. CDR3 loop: CAARTSGSSETQYF. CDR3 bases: TGTGCCGCTCGGACTAGCGGGAGTTCGGAGACCCAGTACTTC.

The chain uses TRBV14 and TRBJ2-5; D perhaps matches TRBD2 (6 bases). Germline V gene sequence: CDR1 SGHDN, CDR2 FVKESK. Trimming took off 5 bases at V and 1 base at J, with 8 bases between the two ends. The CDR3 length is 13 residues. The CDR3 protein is CASSSGLQETQYF. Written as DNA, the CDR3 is TGTGCCAGCAGCTCGGGACTCCAAGAGACCCAGTACTTC.

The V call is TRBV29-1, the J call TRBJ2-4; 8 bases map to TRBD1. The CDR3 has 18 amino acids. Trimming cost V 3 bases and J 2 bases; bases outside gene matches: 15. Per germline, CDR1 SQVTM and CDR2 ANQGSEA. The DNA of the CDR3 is TGCAGCGTTGAGGGGCCAGGGGGCCAGATTGCTTCCAAAAACATTCAGTACTTC. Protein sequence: CSVEGPGGQIASKNIQYF.

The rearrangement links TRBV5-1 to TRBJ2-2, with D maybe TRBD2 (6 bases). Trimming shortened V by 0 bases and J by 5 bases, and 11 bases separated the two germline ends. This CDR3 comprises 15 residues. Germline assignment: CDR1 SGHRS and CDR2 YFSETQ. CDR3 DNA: TGCGCCAGCAGCTTGGAGGGACTTGGAACCGGGGAGCTGTTTTTT. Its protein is CASSLEGLGTGELFF.

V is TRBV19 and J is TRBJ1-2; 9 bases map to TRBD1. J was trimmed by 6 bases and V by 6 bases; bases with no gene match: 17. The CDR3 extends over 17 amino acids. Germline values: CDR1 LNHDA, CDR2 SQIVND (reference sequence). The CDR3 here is CASRVTVTGGDVDGYTF. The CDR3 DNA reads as TGTGCCAGTAGAGTTACCGTTACAGGGGGCGACGTTGATGGCTACACCTTC.

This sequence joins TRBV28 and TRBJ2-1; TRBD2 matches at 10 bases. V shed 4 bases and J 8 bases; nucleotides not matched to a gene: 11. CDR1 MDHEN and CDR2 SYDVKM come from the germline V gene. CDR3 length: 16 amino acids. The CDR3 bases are TGTGCCAGCAGTTCGCAAGCGGGAGGGCAGGTGGATGAGCAGTTCTTC. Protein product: CASSSQAGGQVDEQFF.

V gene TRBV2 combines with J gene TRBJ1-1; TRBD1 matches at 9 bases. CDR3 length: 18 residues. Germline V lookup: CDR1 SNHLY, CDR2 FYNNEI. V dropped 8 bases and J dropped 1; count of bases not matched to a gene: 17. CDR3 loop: CASRQGVRLRLANTEAFF. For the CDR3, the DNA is TGTGCCAGCCGACAGGGGGTTCGATTACGGTTGGCGAACACTGAAGCTTTCTTT. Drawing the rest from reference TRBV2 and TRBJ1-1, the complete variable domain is EPEVTQTPSHQVTQMGQEVILRCVPISNHLYFYWYRQILGQKVEFLVSFYNNEISEKSEIFDDQFSVERPDGSNFTLKIRSTKLEDSAMYFCASRQGVRLRLANTEAFFGQGTRLTVV.

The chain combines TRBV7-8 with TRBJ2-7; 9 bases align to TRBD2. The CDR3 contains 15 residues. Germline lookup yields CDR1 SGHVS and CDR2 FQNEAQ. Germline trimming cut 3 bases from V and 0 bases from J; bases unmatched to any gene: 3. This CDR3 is CASSLGGRVSYEQYF. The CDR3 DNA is TGTGCCAGCAGCTTGGGCGGGAGGGTCTCCTACGAGCAGTACTTC. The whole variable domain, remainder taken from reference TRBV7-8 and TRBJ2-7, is GAGVSQSPRYKVAKRGQDVALRCDPISGHVSLFWYQQALGQGPEFLTYFQNEAQLDKSGLPSDRFFAERPEGSVSTLKIQRTQQEDSAVYLCASSLGGRVSYEQYFGPGTRLTVT.

The CDR3 DNA reads as TGCAGCGTTGCTGCGGGGGGGTCCTACAATGAGCAGTTCTTC. Translation: CSVAAGGSYNEQFF. The chain employs TRBV29-1 and TRBJ2-1; 9 nucleotides line up with TRBD2. The CDR3 is 14 residues long. Germline V gene sequence: CDR1 SQVTM, CDR2 ANQGSEA. V was clipped by 4 bases and J by 1 base; unmatched bases: 2.

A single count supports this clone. CDR3 residues: CASRRARSNEQFF. DNA of the CDR3: TGTGCCAGCAGGAGGGCCCGTTCCAATGAGCAGTTCTTC. The J gene is TRBJ2-1, the V gene TRBV7-2, with a weak D call TRBD2 (5 bases). The CDR3 has 13 residues. V was shortened by 6 bases and J by 6 bases, with 12 bases between the two germline ends. Germline V lookup: CDR1 SGHTA, CDR2 FQGNSA.

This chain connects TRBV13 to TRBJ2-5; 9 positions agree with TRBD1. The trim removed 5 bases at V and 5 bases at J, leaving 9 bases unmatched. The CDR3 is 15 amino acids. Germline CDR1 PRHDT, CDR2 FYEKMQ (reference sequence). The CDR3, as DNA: TGTGCCAGCAGCCCCCGGGACAGGGAGTACGAGACCCAGTACTTC. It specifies CASSPRDREYETQYF.

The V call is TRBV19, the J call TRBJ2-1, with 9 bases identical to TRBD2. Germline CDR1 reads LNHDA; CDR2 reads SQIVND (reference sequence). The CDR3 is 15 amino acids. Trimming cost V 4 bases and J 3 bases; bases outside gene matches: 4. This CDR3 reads CASSRGTSRYNEQFF. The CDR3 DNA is TGTGCCAGTAGTAGGGGGACTAGCCGCTACAATGAGCAGTTCTTC.

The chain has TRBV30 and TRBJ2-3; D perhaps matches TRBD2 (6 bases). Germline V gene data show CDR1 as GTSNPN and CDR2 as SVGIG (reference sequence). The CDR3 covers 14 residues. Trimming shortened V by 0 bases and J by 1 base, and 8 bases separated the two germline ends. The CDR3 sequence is CAWSVRRGTDTQYF. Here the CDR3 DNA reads TGTGCCTGGAGTGTACGGAGGGGCACAGATACGCAGTATTTT.

The chain's CDR3 is CASTTYSNQPQHF. The CDR3 nucleotides read TGTGCCAGTACGACTTATAGCAATCAGCCCCAGCATTTT. The rearrangement joins TRBV19 to TRBJ1-5; the D is unclear. Germline V gene sequence: CDR1 LNHDA, CDR2 SQIVND (reference sequence). With 7 bases removed from V and 0 bases from J, the gap between germline ends came to 7 bases. This CDR3 has 13 residues.

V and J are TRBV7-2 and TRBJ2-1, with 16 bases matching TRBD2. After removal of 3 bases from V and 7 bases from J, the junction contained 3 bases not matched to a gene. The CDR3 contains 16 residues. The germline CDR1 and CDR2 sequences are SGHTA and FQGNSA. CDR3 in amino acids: CASSFRGLAGGNEQFF. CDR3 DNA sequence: TGTGCCAGCAGCTTTAGGGGACTAGCGGGAGGGAATGAGCAGTTCTTC.